This T cell receptor beta chain originates from a study of technical replicates of blood from four donors. With 8 bases removed from V and 3 bases from J, the gap between germline ends came to 14 bases. The germline gives CDR1 SEHNR, CDR2 FQNEAQ (reference sequence). The CDR3 is 14 amino acids. Clones were read by immunoSEQ multiplex PCR, and TCRdb kept only the in-frame ones, dropping some. This table holds over 25,000 clones, around nine tenths found once. Sample: PBMCs. V usage is TRBV7-9 and J usage is TRBJ1-5; D remains unclear. This sequence originates from a human donor in good health. Some clones in this sample may be carry-over from other donors' samples. The CDR3 DNA sequence: TGTGCCAGCGGTGCCGGGTCCTTCAATCAGCCCCAGCATTTT. This encodes CASGAGSFNQPQHF.